This TCR beta chain was recovered during a study of cytomegalovirus exposure and HLA in healthy donors. Study-wide results and caveats: In a later analysis, V- and J-gene trimming of beta chains associated with a DCLRE1C missense variant, replicated independently. At a 0.05 false discovery rate, a later analysis found around 17,000 TCR beta sequences to be associated with HLA alleles.

A word on this clone: Its specificity is not known.

PCR involved 60 Vbeta and 13 Jbeta primers. The data were produced by immunoSEQ multiplex PCR, yet TCRdb's version contains in-frame clones alone and is incomplete. The sample lists some 150,000 clones; 60% to 80% were seen once. The sample comprised PBMCs. This receptor was taken from a female donor in good health and CMV-seronegative.

The CDR3 protein is CASSLGGANEKLFF. DNA for the CDR3: TGTGCCAGCAGCTTAGGAGGAGCTAATGAAAAACTGTTTTTT. The chain combines TRBV7-9 with TRBJ1-4; no clear D gene. CDR1 and CDR2 (germline): SEHNR, FQNEAQ (reference sequence). This CDR3 is 14 amino acids long. V was shortened by 1 base and J by 3 bases, with 6 bases between the two germline ends.